The 29 T cell receptor beta chains presented below share a single source sample, sequenced in a study of sequential checkpoint blockade in melanoma. As for treatment: randomized to nivolumab then ipilimumab (arm A) or the reverse (arm B). Data came from immunoSEQ multiplex PCR; TCRdb stores just in-frame clones and leaves some out. The sample has roughly 20,000 clones; 55% to 75% are singletons. Sequencing used CD8+ T cells sorted from blood (inferred from file names), obtained from a patient given nivolumab and ipilimumab in sequence. The receptors shown here come from a human donor with melanoma.

The CDR3 DNA reads as TGTGCCAGCAGCCAAAACACAGGTGAAGCTTTCTTT. It yields the protein CASSQNTGEAFF. The V gene is TRBV9, the J gene TRBJ1-1; TRBD1 might be the D (5 bases). V lost 4 bases and J 7 bases, leaving 11 bases between the germline ends. The CDR3 totals 12 residues. Germline V gene lookup returns CDR1 SGDLS and CDR2 YYNGEE.

The chain has TRBV29-1 and TRBJ1-4; D not resolved. Germline values: CDR1 SQVTM, CDR2 ANQGSEA. Trimming pared 1 base from V and 5 bases from J, leaving 17 bases between. CDR3 length: 16 residues. CDR3: CSVEGQNDAANEKLFF. The DNA of the CDR3 is TGCAGCGTTGAAGGGCAGAACGATGCCGCCAATGAAAAACTGTTTTTT.

This clone was picked up one time. The chain combines TRBV5-6 with TRBJ2-7; 8 positions match TRBD2. This CDR3 has 14 amino acids. Trimming at V came to 3 bases and at J to 6 bases, leaving 8 bases not matched to a gene. Germline lookup yields CDR1 SGHDT and CDR2 YYEEEE. This CDR3 is CASSSGTSLPEQYF. CDR3 DNA sequence: TGTGCCAGCAGCTCCGGGACTAGTTTGCCCGAGCAGTACTTC. The full variable domain, in which reference TRBV5-6 and TRBJ2-7 provide the parts outside the CDR3, is DAGVTQSPTHLIKTRGQQVTLRCSPKSGHDTVSWYQQALGQGPQFIFQYYEEEERQRGNFPDRFSGHQFPNYSSELNVNALLLGDSALYLCASSSGTSLPEQYFGPGTRLTVT.

The genes are TRBV11-2 and TRBJ1-2; D remains unclear. V dropped 3 bases and J dropped 3 bases, with 11 bases sitting between them. The CDR3 has 14 amino acids. Germline CDR1 reads SGHAT; CDR2 reads FQNNGV. CDR3 amino acids: CASSFLASDYGYTF. The CDR3 coding sequence is TGTGCCAGCAGCTTTTTGGCTTCTGACTATGGCTACACCTTC. The full variable domain, its missing parts supplied by reference TRBV11-2 and TRBJ1-2, is EAGVAQSPRYKIIEKRQSVAFWCNPISGHATLYWYQQILGQGPKLLIQFQNNGVVDDSQLPKDRFSAERLKGVDSTLKIQPAKLEDSAVYLCASSFLASDYGYTFGSGTRLTVV.

The chain employs TRBV28 and TRBJ2-5; 12 nucleotides line up with TRBD2. With the DNA end fitting TRBJ2-7 better, the J assignment may be wrong. Germline loops: CDR1 MDHEN, CDR2 SYDVKM. This CDR3 is built from 14 residues. As DNA, the CDR3 is TGTGCCAGCAGAGGACTAGCGGGATCCTACGAGCAGTACTTC. Translating gives CASRGLAGSYEQYF.

This chain links TRBV5-6 with TRBJ1-1; 7 bases agree with TRBD1. Germline V lookup: CDR1 SGHDT, CDR2 YYEEEE. V lost 4 bases and J lost 8; bases outside the gene matches: 17. The CDR3 length is 16 residues. DNA of the CDR3: TGTGCCAGCAGCGCGAGGGGGCGGATTGAAGTTATCGAAGCTTTCTTT. This sequence encodes CASSARGRIEVIEAFF.

V is TRBV7-3 and J is TRBJ2-2; the match to TRBD2 covers 8 bases. Germline V gene data show CDR1 as SGHTA and CDR2 as FQGTGA. The ends lost 3 bases at V and 5 bases at J; junction bases unmatched: 14. This CDR3 is built from 18 residues. CDR3 nucleotides: TGTGCCAGCAGCTTTCCTGACACCGGGACTAGGGGGACCGGGGAGCTGTTTTTT. Translated, it gives CASSFPDTGTRGTGELFF.

This clone was found a few times. V and J are TRBV15 and TRBJ2-1; D is perhaps TRBD1 (6 bases). Trimming removed 4 bases at V and 1 base at J, with 8 bases between. CDR1 LNHNV and CDR2 YYDKDF come from the germline V gene (reference sequence). This CDR3 is built from 14 residues. CDR3 sequence: CATSTGQSYNEQFF. The CDR3 DNA reads as TGTGCCACCAGCACAGGACAGTCCTACAATGAGCAGTTCTTC.

The sample holds a few counts of this clone. This chain uses TRBV28 with TRBJ2-6; TRBD1 matches 7 bases. This CDR3 is built from 16 residues. Per the germline V gene, CDR1 is MDHEN and CDR2 is SYDVKM. V was clipped by 6 bases and J by 0 bases; unmatched bases: 5. CDR3 bases: TGTGCCAGCAGCTCCGGGACAGTCTCTGGGGCCAACGTCCTGACTTTC. This sequence encodes CASSSGTVSGANVLTF.

The chain is built from TRBV7-6 and TRBJ2-7; maybe TRBD1 (6 bases). In germline, CDR1 is SGHVS, CDR2 FNYEAQ. V was trimmed by 3 bases and J by 6 bases, leaving 15 bases between them. The CDR3 sequence is 14 residues long. CDR3 amino acids: CASSFRGPPSEQYF. In nucleotides, the CDR3 is TGTGCCAGCAGCTTCAGGGGACCGCCCAGCGAGCAGTACTTC.

The chain combines TRBV5-1 with TRBJ1-2, with TRBD1 identical over 7 bases. With 0 bases clipped from V and 5 bases from J, the junction kept 16 bases outside the gene matches. This CDR3 spans 18 amino acids. The germline gives CDR1 SGHRS, CDR2 YFSETQ. Here the CDR3 DNA reads TGCGCCAGCAGCTTGGCCCGGACAAGGGGGCCCCTACTTTATGGCTACACCTTC. This translates into CASSLARTRGPLLYGYTF.

The V and J genes are TRBV7-6 and TRBJ2-7; 12 bases fit TRBD2. After removal of 5 bases from V and 4 bases from J, the junction contained 9 bases not matched to a gene. The CDR3 length is 16 residues. Germline values: CDR1 SGHVS, CDR2 FNYEAQ. The CDR3 reads CASSPLTSGRMYEQYF. CDR3 DNA sequence: TGTGCCAGCAGCCCCCTGACTAGCGGGAGAATGTACGAGCAGTACTTC.

This clone was seen a few times. The chain joins TRBV7-9 to TRBJ2-7, with 7 bases aligning to TRBD2. Losses at the gene ends were 6 bases for V and 2 bases for J; bases not matched to a gene: 4. The CDR3 consists of 13 residues. The germline V gene has CDR1 SEHNR and CDR2 FQNEAQ (reference sequence). The CDR3 loop reads CASRGGQTYEQYF. The CDR3 bases are TGTGCCAGCAGGGGAGGGCAGACCTACGAGCAGTACTTC.

This rearrangement joins TRBV6-5 to TRBJ1-1; D unresolved. The V end was cut by 0 bases, the J end by 1 base, with 9 bases between. The CDR3 contains 15 residues. Per the germline V gene, CDR1 is MNHEY and CDR2 is SVGAGI. This chain's CDR3 is CASSYSYLTNTEAFF. CDR3 coding DNA: TGTGCCAGCAGTTACTCTTATCTAACGAACACTGAAGCTTTCTTT.

The rearrangement joins TRBV9 to TRBJ2-5, with a weak D call TRBD2 (6 bases). Judging by the DNA end, TRBJ2-7 fits better; the J call may be wrong. The CDR3 sequence is 14 residues long. CDR1 and CDR2 (germline): SGDLS, YYNGEE. The CDR3 nucleotides are TGTGCCAGCAGCGTTTCTAGCGCATCCTACGAGCAGTACTTC. This codes for CASSVSSASYEQYF.

The CDR3 spells CASSFPGSRETQYF. In DNA, the CDR3 is TGTGCCAGCAGCTTCCCAGGGTCGCGGGAGACCCAGTACTTC. The V and J genes are TRBV11-2 and TRBJ2-5; D is perhaps TRBD1 (5 bases). CDR1 SGHAT and CDR2 FQNNGV come from the germline V gene. V was pared by 3 bases and J by 5 bases, with 13 bases between. The CDR3 extends over 14 amino acids.

Details on this clone: At one of its ends the junction is not consistent with the germline gene, which may arise from a read error. This chain uses TRBV28 with TRBJ1-4, with D maybe TRBD1 (6 bases). The CDR3 covers 12 residues. Germline assignment: CDR1 MDHEN and CDR2 SYDVKM. CDR3 coding DNA: TGTGCCAGCAGTTTATCGGGAGGACAGTCGATTTTT. Protein product: CASSLSGGQSIF.

The chain carries TRBV27 and TRBJ1-5, with 9 positions matching TRBD1. Germline CDR1 reads MNHEY; CDR2 reads SMNVEV (reference sequence). V was pared by 8 bases and J by 7 bases, with 15 bases of the junction left unmatched. There are 16 residues in the CDR3. The CDR3 coding sequence is TGTGCCAGCGGAAAAGTTTATACAGGGGGCGGACAGCCCCAGCATTTT. Its protein is CASGKVYTGGGQPQHF.

This rearrangement joins TRBV11-3 to TRBJ2-1; 11 nucleotides match TRBD2. In germline, CDR1 is SGHNT, CDR2 YENEEA. With 2 bases clipped from V and 7 bases from J, the junction kept 7 bases outside the gene matches. The CDR3 loop spans 16 amino acids. The CDR3 protein is CASSLTLAGGGNEQFF. DNA of the CDR3: TGTGCCAGCAGCTTAACTCTAGCGGGAGGAGGGAATGAGCAGTTCTTC.

V is TRBV12-5 and J is TRBJ2-7, with 7 bases fitting TRBD2. The CDR3 is 16 amino acids. From germline, CDR1 is LGHNT and CDR2 FRNRAP. The ends lost 6 bases at V and 0 bases at J; junction bases unmatched: 11. The CDR3 DNA follows: TGTGCTAGTGGCCACGGGACTACGCGAAGCTCCTACGAGCAGTACTTC. Its protein product is CASGHGTTRSSYEQYF.

The V gene is TRBV4-1, the J gene TRBJ2-7, with a tentative D call TRBD2 (6 bases). Germline V gene lookup returns CDR1 MGHRA and CDR2 YSYEKL. Deletions cut 1 base from V and 1 base from J, with 14 bases between. This CDR3 region has 16 residues. The CDR3 spells CASSQGPASASYEQYF. The CDR3 DNA is TGCGCCAGCAGCCAAGGGCCGGCTAGCGCGTCCTACGAGCAGTACTTC.

This rearrangement joins TRBV7-9 to TRBJ1-2, with 9 bases lining up with TRBD1. The trim removed 1 base at V and 5 bases at J, leaving 5 bases unmatched. This CDR3 has 15 amino acids. CDR1 and CDR2 from the germline V gene are SEHNR and FQNEAQ (reference sequence). CDR3 sequence (DNA): TGTGCCAGCAGCTTAGACAGGGGGCGCGGGTATGGCTACACCTTC. It specifies CASSLDRGRGYGYTF.

In this sample, this clone turned up once. V and J are TRBV27 and TRBJ1-1; 7 positions agree with TRBD1. Germline CDR1 MNHEY, CDR2 SMNVEV (reference sequence). V shed 6 bases, J shed 9 bases, and the junction held 10 bases outside the gene matches. CDR3 length: 13 amino acids. Here the CDR3 DNA reads TGTGCCAGCAGCTCCGGGACAGACATTAAAGCTTTCTTT. Encoded protein: CASSSGTDIKAFF.

The chain has TRBV4-1 and TRBJ1-5, with D possibly TRBD1 on 5 matching bases. Germline V gene lookup returns CDR1 MGHRA and CDR2 YSYEKL. Trimming pared 0 bases from V and 0 bases from J, leaving 9 bases between. The CDR3 is 16 amino acids. The CDR3 here is CASSQDPDSSNQPQHF. As DNA, the CDR3 is TGCGCCAGCAGCCAAGACCCCGACAGTAGCAATCAGCCCCAGCATTTT.

The rearrangement uses TRBV5-1 and TRBJ1-2; 8 bases line up with TRBD1. The germline gives CDR1 SGHRS, CDR2 YFSETQ. The CDR3 runs 15 residues. V trimming: 2 bases; J trimming: 4 bases; junction bases outside the gene matches: 7. The CDR3 is CASSFWTGNSYGYTF. For the CDR3, the DNA is TGCGCCAGCAGCTTTTGGACAGGGAACTCCTATGGCTACACCTTC.

The chain has TRBV6-1 and TRBJ1-5, with D unclear. Per germline, CDR1 MNHNS and CDR2 SASEGT. The germline V and J ends were trimmed by 2 bases and 0 bases, with 8 bases remaining between them. The CDR3 consists of 15 residues. The CDR3 coding sequence is TGTGCCAGCAGTGAATACAGCTATAGCAATCAGCCCCAGCATTTT. This sequence encodes CASSEYSYSNQPQHF.

CDR3 protein: CASSYSGGGSYEQYF. The CDR3, as DNA: TGTGCCAGCAGCTACAGCGGGGGGGGCTCCTACGAGCAGTACTTC. V gene TRBV13 combines with J gene TRBJ2-7; 10 positions match TRBD2. The V gene end was trimmed by 4 bases and the J gene end by 0 bases; junction bases not matched to a gene: 3. CDR1 is PRHDT, CDR2 FYEKMQ, per germline (reference sequence). This CDR3 region has 15 residues.

This clone is medium-sized within its sample. The rearrangement links TRBV10-3 to TRBJ2-7; maybe TRBD2 (5 bases). Trimming cost V 4 bases and J 5 bases, with 12 bases left between them. The V gene's germline CDR1 is ENHRY and CDR2 SYGVKD. This CDR3 has 13 residues. The CDR3 protein is CAISGRTGDEQYF. As DNA, the CDR3 is TGTGCCATCAGTGGGCGAACCGGGGACGAGCAGTACTTC.

There are a few counts of this clone. This specimen includes other DNA sequences encoding the same CDR3. The V call is TRBV5-4, the J call TRBJ1-2, with 8 bases that match TRBD1. This CDR3 is built from 14 residues. The germline CDR1 and CDR2 sequences are SGHNT and YYREEE (reference sequence). V gave up 1 base and J gave up 3 bases; unmatched junction bases: 2. This chain's CDR3 is CASSLTGGYYGYTF. As DNA, the CDR3 is TGTGCCAGCAGCTTGACAGGGGGATACTATGGCTACACCTTC.